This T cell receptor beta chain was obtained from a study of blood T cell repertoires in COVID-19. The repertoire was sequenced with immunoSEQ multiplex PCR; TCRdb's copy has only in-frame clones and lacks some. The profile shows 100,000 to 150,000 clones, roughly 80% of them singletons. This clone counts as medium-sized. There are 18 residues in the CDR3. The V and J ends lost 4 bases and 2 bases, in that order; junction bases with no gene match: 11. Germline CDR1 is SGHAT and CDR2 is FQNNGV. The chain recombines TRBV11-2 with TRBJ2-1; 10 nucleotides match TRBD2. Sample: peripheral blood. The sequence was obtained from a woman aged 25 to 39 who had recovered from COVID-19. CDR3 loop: CASSSGPGLAHTYNEQFF. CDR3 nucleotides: TGTGCCAGCAGCTCGGGGCCGGGACTAGCGCATACCTACAATGAGCAGTTCTTC.